This T cell receptor beta chain came from a study of technical replicates of blood from several donors. The method was immunoSEQ multiplex PCR; TCRdb's version includes in-frame clones alone and lacks a portion of them. Of tens of thousands of clones listed, 85% to 90% were seen once; the top ten hold around 4.9%. The germline V and J ends were trimmed by 5 bases and 1 base, with 8 bases remaining between them. Germline lookup yields CDR1 SGHTA and CDR2 FQGTGA. The CDR3 consists of 13 residues. The rearrangement links TRBV7-3 to TRBJ1-1; tentative D call: TRBD1 (5 bases). The sequencing sample was made of PBMCs. The sequence came from a human donor in good health. Some clones in this sample may be carry-over from other donors' samples. The CDR3 sequence is CASSPTGNTEAFF. In nucleotides, the CDR3 is TGTGCCAGCAGCCCAACAGGGAACACTGAAGCTTTCTTT.